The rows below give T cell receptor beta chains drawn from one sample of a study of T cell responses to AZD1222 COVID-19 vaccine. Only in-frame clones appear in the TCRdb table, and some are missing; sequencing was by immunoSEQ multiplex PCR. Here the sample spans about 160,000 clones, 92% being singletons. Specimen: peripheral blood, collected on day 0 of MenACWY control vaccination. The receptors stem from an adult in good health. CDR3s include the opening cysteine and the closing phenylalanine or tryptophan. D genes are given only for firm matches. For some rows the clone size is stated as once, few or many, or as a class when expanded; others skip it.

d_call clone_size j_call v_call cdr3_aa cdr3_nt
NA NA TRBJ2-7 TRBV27 CASSSTGNSYEQYF TGTGCCAGCAGTAGCACAGGGAACTCCTACGAGCAGTACTTC
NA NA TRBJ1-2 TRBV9 CASSTEGGEVRHYGYTF TGTGCCAGCAGCACCGAGGGAGGGGAGGTTAGACACTATGGCTACACCTTC
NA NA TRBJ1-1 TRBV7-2 CASSLNSLTEAFF TGTGCCAGCAGCTTAAACAGCCTTACTGAAGCTTTCTTT
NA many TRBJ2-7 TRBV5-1 CASSQPNGSSAYSYEQYF TGCGCCAGCAGCCAGCCTAACGGGAGCTCGGCTTATTCCTACGAGCAGTACTTC
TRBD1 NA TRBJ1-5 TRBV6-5 CASSTTGMLDF TGTGCCAGCAGCACGACAGGGATGTTGGATTTT
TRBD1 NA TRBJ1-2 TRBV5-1 CASSLGQVNYGYTF TGCGCCAGCAGCCTAGGACAGGTCAACTATGGCTACACCTTC
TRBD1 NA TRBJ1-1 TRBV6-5 CASSGTVDSEAFF TGTGCCAGCAGCGGGACAGTTGACTCTGAAGCTTTCTTT
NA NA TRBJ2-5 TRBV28 CASSFGRLPSQYF TGTGCCAGCAGTTTCGGACGGCTGCCGTCCCAGTACTTC
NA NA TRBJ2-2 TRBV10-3 CAIWSSGAGELFF TGTGCCATCTGGTCTAGTGGCGCCGGGGAGCTGTTTTTT
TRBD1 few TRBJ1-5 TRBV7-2 CASSLAQGNQPQHF TGTGCCAGCAGCTTAGCACAGGGGAATCAGCCCCAGCATTTT
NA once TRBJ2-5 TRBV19 CASKRGGIHETQYF TGTGCCAGTAAAAGGGGGGGCATCCACGAGACCCAGTACTTC
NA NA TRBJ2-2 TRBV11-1 CASSSTRGVTGELFF TGTGCCAGCAGCTCGACCAGGGGGGTCACCGGGGAGCTGTTTTTT
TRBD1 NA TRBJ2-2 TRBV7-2 CASNRDRFTGELFF TGTGCCAGCAACCGGGACAGATTCACCGGGGAGCTGTTTTTT
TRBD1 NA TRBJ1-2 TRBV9 CASSVQGANYGYTF TGTGCCAGCAGCGTACAGGGGGCTAACTATGGCTACACCTTC
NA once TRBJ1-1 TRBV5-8 CASSFVLGGNTEAFF TGTGCCAGCAGCTTCGTGCTGGGTGGCAACACTGAAGCTTTCTTT
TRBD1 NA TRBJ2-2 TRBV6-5 CASIGTGVTGELFF TGTGCCAGCATTGGGACAGGGGTCACCGGGGAGCTGTTTTTT
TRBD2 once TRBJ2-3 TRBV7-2 CASSTGLAGSTDTQYF TGTGCCAGCAGCACAGGTCTAGCGGGGAGCACAGATACGCAGTATTTT
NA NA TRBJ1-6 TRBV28 CASSKALAYSPLHF TGTGCCAGCAGTAAGGCCCTGGCCTATTCACCCCTCCACTTT
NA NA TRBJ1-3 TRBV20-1 CSASSQVSGNTIYF TGCAGTGCTAGTTCCCAGGTCTCTGGAAACACCATATATTTT
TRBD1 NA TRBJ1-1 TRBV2 CASYHRGMNTEAFF TGTGCCAGCTACCACAGGGGAATGAACACTGAAGCTTTCTTT
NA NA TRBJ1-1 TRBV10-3 CAITSGSRTEAFF TGTGCCATCACTTCAGGGTCGAGAACTGAAGCTTTCTTT
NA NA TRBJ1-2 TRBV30 CAWTRAYGYTF TGTGCCTGGACAAGAGCCTATGGCTACACCTTC
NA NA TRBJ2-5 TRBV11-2 CASSLGPLQYF TGTGCCAGCAGCTTAGGGCCCCTGCAGTACTTC
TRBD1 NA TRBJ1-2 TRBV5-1 CASSFTGGGYTF TGCGCCAGCAGCTTCACAGGGGGTGGCTACACCTTC
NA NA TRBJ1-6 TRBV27 CASSLGPRNSPLHF TGTGCCAGCAGTCTCGGGCCTCGTAATTCACCCCTCCACTTT
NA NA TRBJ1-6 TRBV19 CASSMGGFNSPLHF TGTGCCAGTAGTATGGGGGGCTTTAATTCACCCCTCCACTTT
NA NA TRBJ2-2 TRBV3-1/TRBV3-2 CASSLGTTNTGELFF TGTGCCAGCAGCCTAGGGACAACGAACACCGGGGAGCTGTTTTTT
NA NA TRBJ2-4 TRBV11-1 CASSFRGRGNIQYF TGTGCCAGCAGCTTCCGCGGTCGGGGAAACATTCAGTACTTC
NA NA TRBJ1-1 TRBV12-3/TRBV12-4 CASSLEGGTEAFF TGTGCCAGCAGTTTAGAGGGGGGGACTGAAGCTTTCTTT